These 31 T cell receptor beta chains were sequenced from one sample in a study of blood T cell repertoires in COVID-19 (dated by TCRdb to about 2020). The receptor library was made with the immunoSEQ multiplex PCR assay. TCRdb obtained this table from immuneACCESS and retained in-frame rearrangements with V and J assigned. These tables miss some clones; where compared with another copy, unresolved V genes account for less than half of the shortfall, and the remainder is unexplained. In all, the sample holds around 130,000 clones, and 84% of those were seen once. 1.6% of the sample belongs to the ten largest clones. Sequencing was carried out using PBMCs or T cells enriched from blood (not recorded which). The origin of the receptors is a woman younger than 35 who had been exposed to COVID-19.

Of note for this clone: At one of its ends the junction is not consistent with the germline gene, which may arise from a read error. The V and J genes are TRBV5-5 and TRBJ2-7, with TRBD2 matching over 7 bases. Germline V gene data show CDR1 as SGHKS and CDR2 as YYEKEE (reference sequence). The CDR3 sequence is 12 residues long. DNA of the CDR3: TGTGCCAGCAGCTTGGCCGGGGAGGGTCGGCACTTC. It specifies CASSLAGEGRHF.

In DNA form, the CDR3 reads TGTGCCAGCAGCTCCCATCCCGGGACTAGCTCGGTCTATGAGCAGTTCTTC. The encoded protein is CASSSHPGTSSVYEQFF. The chain joins TRBV9 to TRBJ2-1; 9 bases fit TRBD2. Per the germline V gene, CDR1 is SGDLS and CDR2 is YYNGEE. Trimming removed 4 bases from V and 8 bases from J; junction bases left unmatched: 16. CDR3 length: 17 amino acids.

The chain joins TRBV9 to TRBJ2-2, with 10 bases fitting TRBD2. The CDR3 sequence is 16 residues long. The J segment lost 5 bases and the V segment lost 3 bases, leaving 7 bases of the junction unmatched. Germline lookup yields CDR1 SGDLS and CDR2 YYNGEE. The CDR3 nucleotides are TGTGCCAGCAGCGCCCTAGCGGGAGAGAGGACCGGGGAGCTGTTTTTT. This codes for CASSALAGERTGELFF. Combining the CDR3 with reference TRBV9 and TRBJ2-2 gives the whole variable domain DSGVTQTPKHLITATGQRVTLRCSPRSGDLSVYWYQQSLDQGLQFLIQYYNGEERAKGNILERFSAQQFPDLHSELNLSSLELGDSALYFCASSALAGERTGELFFGEGSRLTVL.

In this sample, this clone turned up a few times. The chain recombines TRBV4-2 with TRBJ1-2; tentative D call: TRBD1 (6 bases). The CDR3 covers 16 residues. V lost 0 bases to trimming and J lost 5 bases, with 16 bases between them. Germline lookup yields CDR1 LGHNA and CDR2 YNFKEQ. The CDR3 DNA follows: TGTGCCAGCAGCCAAGAGGTAACAGGGCTTTGGTATGGCTACACCTTC. This gives the protein CASSQEVTGLWYGYTF.

The J gene is TRBJ2-4, the V gene TRBV7-9, with 8 bases identical to TRBD1. CDR1 and CDR2 from the germline V gene are SEHNR and FQNEAQ (reference sequence). The CDR3 sequence is 17 residues long. Trimming took 5 bases from V and 0 from J; bases not matched to a gene: 9. The CDR3 here is CASSPSGQGLAKNIQYF. The CDR3 bases are TGTGCCAGCAGCCCATCAGGACAGGGCCTAGCCAAAAACATTCAGTACTTC. Combining the CDR3 with reference TRBV7-9 and TRBJ2-4 gives the whole variable domain DTGVSQNPRHKITKRGQNVTFRCDPISEHNRLYWYRQTLGQGPEFLTYFQNEAQLEKSRLLSDRFSAERPKGSFSTLEIQRTEQGDSAMYLCASSPSGQGLAKNIQYFGAGTRLSVL.

The chain's CDR3 is CASSVGGADRAETQYF. The DNA for the CDR3 is TGTGCCAGCAGCGTAGGGGGGGCCGACAGGGCGGAGACCCAGTACTTC. The chain couples TRBV9 to TRBJ2-5; a weak D match, TRBD1 (7 bases). This CDR3 has 16 amino acids. Germline CDR1 and CDR2: SGDLS and YYNGEE. Trimming stripped 0 bases from V and 5 bases from J, with 17 bases between.

The V call is TRBV19, the J call TRBJ1-3; D is undetermined. V gave up 6 bases and J gave up 1 base, with 4 bases separating them. Germline loops: CDR1 LNHDA, CDR2 SQIVND (reference sequence). The CDR3 has 12 amino acids. Here the CDR3 DNA reads TGTGCCAGTAGCCCATCTGGAAACACCATATATTTT. Its protein product is CASSPSGNTIYF. The full variable domain, its missing parts supplied by reference TRBV19 and TRBJ1-3, is DGGITQSPKYLFRKEGQNVTLSCEQNLNHDAMYWYRQDPGQGLRLIYYSQIVNDFQKGDIAEGYSVSREKKESFPLTVTSAQKNPTAFYLCASSPSGNTIYFGEGSWLTVV.

The V gene is TRBV20-1, the J gene TRBJ1-5; 8 bases map to TRBD1. The CDR3 extends over 15 amino acids. After removal of 3 bases from V and 2 bases from J, the junction contained 6 bases not matched to a gene. CDR1 and CDR2 (germline): DFQATT, SNEGSKA (reference sequence). The CDR3 loop reads CSASPGGFGNQPQHF. CDR3 coding DNA: TGCAGTGCTAGTCCAGGGGGCTTTGGCAATCAGCCCCAGCATTTT.

The chain has TRBV7-9 and TRBJ1-2; 7 nucleotides match TRBD1. CDR1 is SEHNR, CDR2 FQNEAQ, per germline (reference sequence). The CDR3 has 14 amino acids. V lost 5 bases, J lost 5 bases, and 8 bases stayed unmatched. CDR3 nucleotide sequence: TGTGCCAGCAGCCCTACAGGGGTTCGGTATGGCTACACCTTC. Amino acids: CASSPTGVRYGYTF. Based on the CDR3 plus reference TRBV7-9 and TRBJ1-2, the full variable domain is DTGVSQNPRHKITKRGQNVTFRCDPISEHNRLYWYRQTLGQGPEFLTYFQNEAQLEKSRLLSDRFSAERPKGSFSTLEIQRTEQGDSAMYLCASSPTGVRYGYTFGSGTRLTVV.

The chain joins TRBV5-1 to TRBJ2-7; no clear D gene. Trimming removed 4 bases at V and 5 bases at J, with 16 bases between. This CDR3 is 14 amino acids long. CDR1 SGHRS and CDR2 YFSETQ come from the germline V gene. This CDR3 is CASSETSASDEQYF. The CDR3 nucleotides read TGCGCCAGCAGCGAAACTTCTGCCTCGGACGAGCAGTACTTC.

This chain uses TRBV4-3 with TRBJ1-3, with 10 bases aligning to TRBD1. This CDR3 contains 16 residues. J was trimmed by 4 bases and V by 4 bases; bases with no gene match: 7. Germline assignment: CDR1 LGHNA and CDR2 YSLEER. CDR3 DNA: TGCGCCAGCAGCCCCCAGACAGGGGGCTCAGGAAACACCATATATTTT. It codes for CASSPQTGGSGNTIYF.

The chain links TRBV5-4 to TRBJ2-5; TRBD2 aligns across 13 bases. The germline CDR1 and CDR2 sequences are SGHNT and YYREEE (reference sequence). The CDR3 totals 16 residues. V lost 3 bases, J lost 0 bases, and 2 bases stayed unmatched. The CDR3 region is CASSSGTSGDQETQYF. CDR3 sequence (DNA): TGTGCCAGCAGCTCCGGGACTAGCGGGGACCAAGAGACCCAGTACTTC.

This chain uses TRBV19 with TRBJ1-2; 11 bases line up with TRBD1. This CDR3 has 16 amino acids. J lost 4 bases, V lost 5 bases, and 9 bases had no gene match. Germline V gene sequence: CDR1 LNHDA, CDR2 SQIVND (reference sequence). The DNA for the CDR3 is TGTGCCAGTAGTTGGACAGGGGGCAACTTTGGCTATGGCTACACCTTC. Encoded protein: CASSWTGGNFGYGYTF.

This chain uses TRBV9 with TRBJ2-1, with 15 positions matching TRBD2. V gave up 3 bases and J gave up 8 bases; unmatched junction bases: 6. The CDR3 totals 16 residues. Looked up from germline, CDR1 is SGDLS and CDR2 is YYNGEE. Here the CDR3 DNA reads TGTGCCAGCAGCGAGGGGACTAGCGGGAGGTTATATGAGCAGTTCTTC. Its translation is CASSEGTSGRLYEQFF. The variable domain in full, with the rest retrieved from reference TRBV9 and TRBJ2-1, is DSGVTQTPKHLITATGQRVTLRCSPRSGDLSVYWYQQSLDQGLQFLIQYYNGEERAKGNILERFSAQQFPDLHSELNLSSLELGDSALYFCASSEGTSGRLYEQFFGPGTRLTVL.

Only one count was recorded for this clone. The chain uses TRBV7-9 and TRBJ1-2, with 12 bases aligning to TRBD1. V shed 5 bases and J 3 bases; nucleotides not matched to a gene: 7. The CDR3 has 16 amino acids. From germline, CDR1 is SEHNR and CDR2 FQNEAQ (reference sequence). The DNA for the CDR3 is TGTGCCAGCAGCACCCGGGACAGGGGGCTGGACTATGGCTACACCTTC. This translates into CASSTRDRGLDYGYTF.

The chain carries TRBV21-1 and TRBJ1-6; TRBD1 is the table's D call and was not checked against the DNA. TRBV21-1 is noted as a pseudogene. The CDR3 is 16 amino acids. The CDR3 here is CASSPHRQGPGSPLHF. The CDR3 bases are TGTGCCAGCAGCCCGCACAGACAGGGGCCCGGCTCACCCCTCCACTTT.

The J gene is TRBJ2-7, the V gene TRBV13; D is perhaps TRBD2 (6 bases). Germline V gene data show CDR1 as PRHDT and CDR2 as FYEKMQ (reference sequence). CDR3 length: 14 residues. The germline V and J ends were trimmed by 2 bases and 4 bases, with 12 bases remaining between them. CDR3 sequence: CASSLRLAWYEQYF. In nucleotides, the CDR3 is TGTGCCAGCAGCTTAAGGCTAGCGTGGTACGAGCAGTACTTC.

The chain recombines TRBV30 with TRBJ1-3; 9 nucleotides match TRBD1. V lost 0 bases and J lost 4; bases outside the gene matches: 1. Looked up from germline, CDR1 is GTSNPN and CDR2 is SVGIG (reference sequence). CDR3 size: 14 residues. The CDR3 sequence: CAWSVGQGGNTIYF. CDR3 nucleotides: TGTGCCTGGAGTGTGGGACAGGGAGGAAACACCATATATTTT.

The chain links TRBV10-3 to TRBJ2-7; 7 nucleotides line up with TRBD2. Germline CDR1 ENHRY, CDR2 SYGVKD. After removal of 4 bases from V and 4 bases from J, the junction contained 1 base not matched to a gene. The CDR3 is 12 residues long. In DNA, the CDR3 is TGTGCCATCAGTGGGGAGGGATACGAGCAGTACTTC. Translated, it gives CAISGEGYEQYF.

The gene calls are TRBV30 and TRBJ2-3, with D perhaps matching TRBD1 (5 bases). Germline CDR1 is GTSNPN and CDR2 is SVGIG (reference sequence). Trimming took off 4 bases at V and 0 bases at J, with 11 bases between the two ends. The CDR3 contains 14 residues. This CDR3 reads CAWNPGFSTDTQYF. As DNA, the CDR3 is TGTGCCTGGAACCCAGGGTTTAGCACAGATACGCAGTATTTT.

The chain uses TRBV19 and TRBJ2-1, with a weak D call TRBD2 (6 bases). Germline values: CDR1 LNHDA, CDR2 SQIVND (reference sequence). V was pared by 10 bases and J by 4 bases, with 20 bases between. The CDR3 loop spans 15 amino acids. In DNA, the CDR3 is TGTGCCACCACAGTCGCGATAGCGGCTTACAATGAGCAGTTCTTC. Residues: CATTVAIAAYNEQFF.

CDR3 DNA sequence: TGTGCCAGCAGCCCCACATTTCCCGGGGAGCTGTTTTTT. Translating it yields CASSPTFPGELFF. The rearrangement joins TRBV7-2 to TRBJ2-2; D is unresolved. CDR3 length equals 13 residues. V was pared by 5 bases and J by 6 bases, with 10 bases between. CDR1 and CDR2 from the germline V gene are SGHTA and FQGNSA.

The J gene is TRBJ2-1, the V gene TRBV14, with a weak D call TRBD2 (5 bases). With 0 bases removed from V and 3 bases from J, the gap between germline ends came to 15 bases. The germline gives CDR1 SGHDN, CDR2 FVKESK. This CDR3 region has 17 residues. The CDR3 nucleotides read TGTGCCAGCAGCCAAGAACGGCCTAGCCGGTACTACAATGAGCAGTTCTTC. Translation gives CASSQERPSRYYNEQFF.

Here the CDR3 DNA reads TGTGCCTGGATCCAGTCTGGGGCCAACGTCCTGACTTTC. Residues: CAWIQSGANVLTF. J is TRBJ2-6 and V is TRBV30; D is undetermined. V dropped 4 bases and J dropped 1 base, with 5 bases sitting between them. The CDR3 has 13 amino acids. Germline CDR1 reads GTSNPN; CDR2 reads SVGIG (reference sequence).

V is TRBV5-6 and J is TRBJ1-3; the match to TRBD1 covers 9 bases. The J segment lost 0 bases and the V segment lost 0 bases, leaving 4 bases of the junction unmatched. This CDR3 comprises 17 residues. Looked up from germline, CDR1 is SGHDT and CDR2 is YYEEEE. The CDR3 spells CASSLVGQGLSGNTIYF. The DNA for the CDR3 is TGTGCCAGCAGCTTGGTGGGACAGGGACTCTCTGGAAACACCATATATTTT.

The rearrangement joins TRBV7-2 to TRBJ1-1; tentatively, D is TRBD1 (6 bases). Trimming removed 4 bases at V and 7 bases at J, with 7 bases between. CDR1 and CDR2 (germline): SGHTA, FQGNSA. The CDR3 is made up of 11 amino acids. The DNA of the CDR3 is TGTGCCAGCAGCTCAGGGGTTGAAGCTTTCTTT. This codes for CASSSGVEAFF.

This clone was observed a single time. The chain employs TRBV19 and TRBJ1-1; 9 nucleotides agree with TRBD1. This CDR3 is built from 13 residues. The germline V gene has CDR1 LNHDA and CDR2 SQIVND (reference sequence). The CDR3 sequence is CVCSDRGNTEAFF. The CDR3 DNA reads as TGTGTCTGCTCGGACAGGGGGAACACTGAAGCTTTCTTT.

V gene TRBV27 combines with J gene TRBJ2-4; 9 bases match TRBD2. In germline, CDR1 is MNHEY, CDR2 SMNVEV (reference sequence). The CDR3 spans 13 residues. V was pared by 5 bases and J by 9 bases, with 5 bases of the junction left unmatched. The CDR3 region has the DNA TGTGCCAGCAGTGGGCGGGAGGGGACCATTCAGTACTTC. Translation gives CASSGREGTIQYF.

The chain couples TRBV3-1 (or the pseudogene TRBV3-2) to TRBJ2-2; D call uncertain. Trimming removed 3 bases from V and 3 bases from J, with 11 bases in between. The CDR3 is 15 amino acids. From germline, CDR1 is LGHDT and CDR2 YNNKEL (reference sequence). In DNA, the CDR3 is TGTGCCAGCAGCCAGCTAAGTGGAGACACCGGGGAGCTGTTTTTT. Translation: CASSQLSGDTGELFF.

This CDR3 reads CAISESEQSGRYNEQFF. Here the CDR3 DNA reads TGTGCCATCAGTGAGTCGGAGCAGTCAGGGCGGTACAATGAGCAGTTCTTC. The chain couples TRBV10-3 to TRBJ2-1, with TRBD1 as a possible D gene (5 bases). The V gene lost 0 bases and the J gene lost 4 bases, with 16 bases spanning the gap. The CDR3 runs to 17 residues. Germline V gene sequence: CDR1 ENHRY, CDR2 SYGVKD.

The chain recombines TRBV7-6 with TRBJ2-7; D is possibly TRBD2 (5 bases). V lost 5 bases to trimming and J lost 2 bases, with 16 bases between them. The CDR3 covers 15 residues. CDR1 is SGHVS, CDR2 FNYEAQ, per germline. CDR3 amino acids: CASSDQGSRTYEQYF. CDR3 DNA sequence: TGTGCCAGCAGCGATCAAGGGAGCCGCACCTACGAGCAGTACTTC.